This is a list of T cell receptor beta chains from one sample in a study of T cells in Graves' hyperthyroidism and ophthalmopathy. A single record per CDR3 protein comes from TCRdb applying MiXCR to the multiplex PCR reads. Among almost 250,000 distinct CDR3 sequences listed, around 24% were seen once. Input material: blood. The receptors were gathered from a woman between 40 and 50 years old with Graves' ophthalmopathy. The CDR3 runs from the conserved cysteine through the conserved F or W. D genes are given only for firm matches. Expanded clones get a size class; other rows say once, few or many, or leave the size out.

j_gene,abundance,d_gene,v_gene,CDR3nt,CDR3aa
TRBJ2-5,.,.,TRBV27,TGTGCCAGCATGTTTCGGACGGGGGAAGAGACCCAGTACTTC,CASMFRTGEETQYF
TRBJ2-7,many,.,TRBV20-1,TGCAGTGCTAGTCCCCCCCGAAACCCTGACTACGAGCAGTACTTC,CSASPPRNPDYEQYF
TRBJ1-1,many,TRBD1,TRBV2,TGTGCCAGCAGAGAGGGGGCGGGGACTGAAGCTTTCTTT,CASREGAGTEAFF
TRBJ2-2,many,TRBD1,TRBV5-5,TGTGCCAGCAGCAGGGGACAGGGGAACACCGGGGGGCTGTTTTTT,CASSRGQGNTGGLFF
TRBJ2-2,many,.,TRBV30,TGTGCCTGGAGTTCTGGACATTTCACCGGGGAGCTGTTTTTT,CAWSSGHFTGELFF
TRBJ2-5,many,TRBD1,TRBV20-1,TGCAGTGCTGGAGACTCCGGGACAGTAAAAGAGACCCAGTACTTC,CSAGDSGTVKETQYF
TRBJ2-5,.,TRBD2,TRBV20-1,TGCAGTGCTAGCGGGGGGGCCGAAAAGACCCAGTACTTC,CSASGGAEKTQYF
TRBJ1-6,.,TRBD1,TRBV28,TGTGCCAGCGGAGGGACAGGGGATAATTCACCCCTCCACTTT,CASGGTGDNSPLHF
TRBJ2-5,many,TRBD1,TRBV4-1,TGCGCCAGCAGCCAAGTTGGACAGGGCGGAGAGACCCAGTACTTC,CASSQVGQGGETQYF
TRBJ2-5,many,TRBD2,TRBV24-1,TGTGCCACCTCAGCGGGAGGGATAGGGGAGACCCAGTACTTC,CATSAGGIGETQYF
TRBJ2-7,many,.,TRBV30,TGTGCCTGGAGTGATCGCGAGCAGTACTTC,CAWSDREQYF
TRBJ1-1,many,.,TRBV6-5,TGTGCCAGCAGTTACCGTGCGAAAGCTTTCTTT,CASSYRAKAFF
TRBJ2-5,once,TRBD1,TRBV28,TGTGCCAGCAGTAAGACAGGGGTCCCGGAAGAGACCCAGTACTTC,CASSKTGVPEETQYF
TRBJ2-5,.,TRBD2,TRBV6-1,TGTGCCAGCAGTGAAAGAATAGCGGGAGGAGAGACCCAGTACTTC,CASSERIAGGETQYF
TRBJ1-6,.,.,TRBV12-3/TRBV12-4,TGTGCCAGCACTCACAGCGGGGTTAATTCACCCCTCCACTTT,CASTHSGVNSPLHF
TRBJ2-1,.,.,TRBV28,TGTGCCAGCAGTTTTCTGGACTACTCCTACGAGCAGTTCTTC,CASSFLDYSYEQFF
TRBJ2-7,.,.,TRBV12-3/TRBV12-4,TGTGCCAGCAGTTTTTCGCAGGGGTTCGAGCAGTACTTC,CASSFSQGFEQYF
TRBJ2-7,many,TRBD2,TRBV6-5,TGTGCCAGCAGTACGGGAGGGGAGCAGTACTTC,CASSTGGEQYF
TRBJ2-5,many,.,TRBV7-9,TGTGCCAGCAGCCCACAAGGGGGGGGAGAGACCCAGTACTTC,CASSPQGGGETQYF
TRBJ2-7,many,TRBD1,TRBV20-1,TGCAGTGCTGCGACAGGGGAGTCCTACGAGCAGTACTTC,CSAATGESYEQYF
TRBJ1-1,many,TRBD1,TRBV20-1,TGCAGTGCTATCGGACAGGGGAGCACTGAAGCTTTCTTT,CSAIGQGSTEAFF
TRBJ2-7,.,.,TRBV2,TGTGCCAGCAGACAGCGGGCAAGCTCCTACGAGCAGTACTTC,CASRQRASSYEQYF
TRBJ2-2,many,TRBD1,TRBV10-3,TGTGCCACCTGCCTGCCCCGGACAGGCTGTAACACCGGGGAGCTGTTTTTT,CATCLPRTGCNTGELFF
TRBJ1-2,.,.,TRBV28,TGTGCCAGCAATCGGCGAAGACGGGGAGGTAACTATGGCTACAACTTC,CASNRRRRGGNYGYNF
TRBJ1-5,many,.,TRBV20-1,TGCAGTGCTAGAATCCTTGACAATCAGCCCCAGCATTTT,CSARILDNQPQHF
TRBJ1-2,many,TRBD1,TRBV10-3,TGTGCCATCAGTTCCGGGACAGGGGACCACTATGGCTACACCTTC,CAISSGTGDHYGYTF
TRBJ2-7,.,.,TRBV28,TGTGCCAGCAGAGGACAAGGCGCGACAGGATCAATCTACGAGCAGTACTTC,CASRGQGATGSIYEQYF
TRBJ2-5,.,TRBD1,TRBV11-1,TGTGCCAGCAGCTACCTCGACAGGGGGCTTGGGGAGACCCAGTACTTC,CASSYLDRGLGETQYF
TRBJ2-7,many,TRBD2,TRBV30,TGTGCCTGGAGCCGGGGACTAGCGGGAACCGTGCAGTACTTC,CAWSRGLAGTVQYF
TRBJ1-1,many,TRBD1,TRBV6-6,TGTGCCAGCCATAAGAAGGCAGGGGGCAGTTTTGGTGAAGCTTTCTTT,CASHKKAGGSFGEAFF
TRBJ2-3,.,TRBD2,TRBV10-3,TGTGCCATCAAGTCTAGCGGGACGAGCACAGATACGCAGTATTTT,CAIKSSGTSTDTQYF
TRBJ2-7,few,.,TRBV20-1,TGCAGTGCTTCTACCGGGACACTAAGGGACTTCTACGAGCAGTACTTC,CSASTGTLRDFYEQYF
TRBJ2-7,many,TRBD1,TRBV27,TGTGCCAGCAGCCCTACGGGGGCAGGGGGCCGAAACGAGCAGTACTTC,CASSPTGAGGRNEQYF
TRBJ2-5,.,.,TRBV7-3,TGTGCCAGCAGCTCTCCTAAAGAGACCCAGTACTTC,CASSSPKETQYF
TRBJ2-7,many,.,TRBV6-5,TGTGCCAGCAGTTACACCAGGGGTTCCGAGCAGTACTTC,CASSYTRGSEQYF
TRBJ2-7,many,.,TRBV27,TGTGCCAGCAGTTTAGGGATCTCCTACGAGCAGTACTTC,CASSLGISYEQYF